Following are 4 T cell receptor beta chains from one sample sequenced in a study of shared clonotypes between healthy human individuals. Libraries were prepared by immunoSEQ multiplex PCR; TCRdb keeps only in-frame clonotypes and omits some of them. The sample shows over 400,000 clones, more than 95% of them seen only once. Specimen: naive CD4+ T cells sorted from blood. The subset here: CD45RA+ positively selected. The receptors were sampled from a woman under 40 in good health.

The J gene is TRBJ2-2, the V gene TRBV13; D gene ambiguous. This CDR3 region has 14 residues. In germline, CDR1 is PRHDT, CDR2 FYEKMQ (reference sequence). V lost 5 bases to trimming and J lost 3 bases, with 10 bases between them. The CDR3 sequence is CASSNRLHTGELFF. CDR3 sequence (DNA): TGTGCCAGCAGCAACAGACTCCACACCGGGGAGCTGTTTTTT.

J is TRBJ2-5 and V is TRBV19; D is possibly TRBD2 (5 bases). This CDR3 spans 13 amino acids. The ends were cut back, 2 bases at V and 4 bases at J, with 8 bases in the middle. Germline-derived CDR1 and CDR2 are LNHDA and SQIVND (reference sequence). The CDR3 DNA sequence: TGTGCCAGTAGTATATCTGGGAGAGAGACCCAGTACTTC. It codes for CASSISGRETQYF.

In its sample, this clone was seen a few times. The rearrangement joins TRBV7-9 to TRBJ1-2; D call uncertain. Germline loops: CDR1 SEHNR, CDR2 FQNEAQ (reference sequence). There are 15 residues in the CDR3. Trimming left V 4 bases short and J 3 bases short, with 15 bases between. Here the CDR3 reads CASSSLDAGYYGYTF. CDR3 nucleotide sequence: TGTGCCAGCAGCTCCCTGGACGCGGGGTACTATGGCTACACCTTC.

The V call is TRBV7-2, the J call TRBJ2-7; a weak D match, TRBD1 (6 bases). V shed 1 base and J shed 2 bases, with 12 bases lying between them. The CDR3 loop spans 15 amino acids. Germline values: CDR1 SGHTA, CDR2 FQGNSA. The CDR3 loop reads CASSLDDRNTYEQYF. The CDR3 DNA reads TGTGCCAGCAGCTTAGACGACAGGAACACCTACGAGCAGTACTTC.